The present TCR beta chain was sequenced within a study of CD8+CD57+ T cells in acquired aplastic anemia listed by TCRdb under 2018. About the investigation overall: On average, sorted CD4+ and CD8+ cells yielded approximately 3 ug of extracted DNA, with a range of about 0.17 to 27.4 ug. CD8+CD57+ expansion was defined as frequency above the mean frequency observed in healthy subjects. Results the study describes overall, beyond this receptor: Between patients and healthy controls, no significant difference in CD8+ Simpson's diversity was found (P=0.060). Roughly 30 CD8+ CDR3 sequences were found to be shared between patients and controls, but these sequences appeared to be highly expressed in patients and within the immunodominant clones of the patients.

The patients picked for sequencing were ones in whom flow cytometry had shown an expansion of CD8+CD57+ cells. All patients had severe acquired aplastic anemia diagnosed by International Study of Aplastic Anemia and Agranulocytosis and Camitta criteria. At the time blood was sampled, none of the patients had received any therapy. TCR repertoires of sorted CD4+ and CD8+ blood T cells from severe aplastic anemia patients and healthy subjects were deep-sequenced in the study. Patients were enrolled under clinicaltrials.gov protocols 00001620, 01623167, 00001397, 00071045, 00081523 and 00961064 in the USA. Ficoll-Paque density gradient centrifugation was used to isolate peripheral blood mononuclear cells. CD4+ and CD8+ T cells were sorted by FACS or magnetic beads before DNA extraction. Ten or more counts support this clonotype. The clone's antigen remains unknown. Nothing much larger sits one base from this clone, and base qualities are not available.

Genomic DNA served as template for TCR beta VDJ combination and CDR3 sequence profiling. TCR repertoire sequencing was run on an Illumina HiSeq 2000. From the authors' description of their analysis: Repertoire assessment relied on Simpson's diversity index, CDR3 size and DJ length profiles, and TRBV/TRBJ rearrangement plots. The most abundant DNA sequence in the deep sequencing data was taken as the immunodominant clone. CDR3 amino acid sequences were screened for sharing across subjects and were compared with published repertoires and the VDJdb database. The public sequencing data were trimmed at Q25 with fastp and processed into clonotypes with MiXCR by TCRdb, which kept only in-frame beta chains. CDR3 protein duplicates are merged, each entry listing the most common genes and DNA. These V and J calls derive from TCRdb rather than the authors' analysis. A total of about 120,000 distinct CDR3 sequences appear in this sample, approximately 50% of them only once. The ten largest clones add up to 25% to 35% of the sample.

Trimmed from V: 6 bases; trimmed from J: 7 bases; junction bases lacking a gene match: 5. Taken from cysteine to phenylalanine, the CDR3 has 13 residues. The only DNA kept is the CDR3, 39 bases in frame from the first base. CDR1 and CDR2 were assigned from the germline V gene (reference sequence) as SEHNR and FQNEAQ. Material for sequencing was sorted CD4+, CD8+, or CD8+CD57+ T cells (not recorded which) from PBMCs. This chain joins TRBV7-9 to TRBJ2-1; 8 central bases correspond to TRBD2. This receptor was identified in a human donor with aplastic anemia. The CDR3 loop reads CASSYGGGNEQFF. The nucleotides are TGTGCCAGCAGTTACGGGGGGGGGAATGAGCAGTTCTTC.